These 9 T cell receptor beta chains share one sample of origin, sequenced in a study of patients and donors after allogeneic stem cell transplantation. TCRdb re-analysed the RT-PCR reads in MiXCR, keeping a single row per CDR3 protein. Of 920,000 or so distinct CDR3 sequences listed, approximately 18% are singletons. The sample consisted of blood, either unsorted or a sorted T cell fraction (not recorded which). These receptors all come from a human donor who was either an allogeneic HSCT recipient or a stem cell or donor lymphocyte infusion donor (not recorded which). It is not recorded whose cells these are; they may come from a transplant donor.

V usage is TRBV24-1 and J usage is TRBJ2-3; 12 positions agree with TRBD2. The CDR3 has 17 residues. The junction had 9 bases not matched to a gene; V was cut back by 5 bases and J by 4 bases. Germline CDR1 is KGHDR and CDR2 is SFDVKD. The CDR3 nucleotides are TGTGCCACCAGTGGCCGCCCTAGCGGGGGGGGCGCAGATACGCAGTATTTT. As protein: CATSGRPSGGGADTQYF.

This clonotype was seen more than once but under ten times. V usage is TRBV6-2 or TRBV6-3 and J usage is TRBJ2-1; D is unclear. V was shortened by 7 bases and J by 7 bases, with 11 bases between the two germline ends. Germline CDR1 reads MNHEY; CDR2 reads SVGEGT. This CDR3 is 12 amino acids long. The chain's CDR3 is CASTAATNEQFF. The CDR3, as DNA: TGTGCCAGCACCGCAGCGACGAATGAGCAGTTCTTC.

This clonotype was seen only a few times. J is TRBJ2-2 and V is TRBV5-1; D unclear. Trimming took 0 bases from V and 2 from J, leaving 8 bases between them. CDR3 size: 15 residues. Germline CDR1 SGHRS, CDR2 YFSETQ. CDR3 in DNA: TGCGCCAGCAGCTTGGGCATAGTTAACACCGGGGAGCTGTTTTTT. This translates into CASSLGIVNTGELFF.

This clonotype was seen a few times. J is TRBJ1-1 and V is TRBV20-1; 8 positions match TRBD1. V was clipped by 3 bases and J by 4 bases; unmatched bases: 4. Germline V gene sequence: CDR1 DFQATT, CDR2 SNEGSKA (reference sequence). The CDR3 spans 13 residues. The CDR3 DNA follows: TGCAGTGCTAGGACAGGGGTGTCCACTGAAGCTTTCTTT. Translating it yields CSARTGVSTEAFF.

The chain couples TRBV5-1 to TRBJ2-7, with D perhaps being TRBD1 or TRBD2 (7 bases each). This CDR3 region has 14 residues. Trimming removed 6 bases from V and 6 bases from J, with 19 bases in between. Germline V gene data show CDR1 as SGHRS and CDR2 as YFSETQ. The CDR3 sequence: CASTQGEGFGEQYF. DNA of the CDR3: TGCGCCAGCACCCAGGGGGAGGGTTTCGGCGAGCAGTACTTC.

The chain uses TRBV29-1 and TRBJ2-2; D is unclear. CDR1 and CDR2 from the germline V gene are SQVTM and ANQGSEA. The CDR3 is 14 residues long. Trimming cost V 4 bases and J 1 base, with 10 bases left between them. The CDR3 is CSVGMRMNTGELFF. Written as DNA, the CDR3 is TGCAGCGTTGGGATGAGGATGAACACCGGGGAGCTGTTTTTT.

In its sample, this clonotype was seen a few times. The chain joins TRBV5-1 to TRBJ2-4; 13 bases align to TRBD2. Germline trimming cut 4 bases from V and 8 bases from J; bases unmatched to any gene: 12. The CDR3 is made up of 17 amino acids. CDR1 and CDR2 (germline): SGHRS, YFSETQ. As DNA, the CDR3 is TGCGCCAGCAGCCGCGGACTAGCGGGAGTTATGTTTGACATTCAGTACTTC. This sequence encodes CASSRGLAGVMFDIQYF.

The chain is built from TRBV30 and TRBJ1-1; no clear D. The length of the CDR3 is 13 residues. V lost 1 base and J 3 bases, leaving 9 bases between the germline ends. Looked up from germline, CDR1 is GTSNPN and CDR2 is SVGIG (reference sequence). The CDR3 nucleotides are TGTGCCTGGAGTGCCCTTGGGGACACTGAAGCTTTCTTT. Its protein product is CAWSALGDTEAFF.

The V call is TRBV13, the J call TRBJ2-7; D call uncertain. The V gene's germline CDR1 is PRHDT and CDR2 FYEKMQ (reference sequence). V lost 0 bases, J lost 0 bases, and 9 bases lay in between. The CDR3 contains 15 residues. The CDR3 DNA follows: TGTGCCAGCAGCTTAGGCCCGAGGAGCTCCTACGAGCAGTACTTC. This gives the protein CASSLGPRSSYEQYF.